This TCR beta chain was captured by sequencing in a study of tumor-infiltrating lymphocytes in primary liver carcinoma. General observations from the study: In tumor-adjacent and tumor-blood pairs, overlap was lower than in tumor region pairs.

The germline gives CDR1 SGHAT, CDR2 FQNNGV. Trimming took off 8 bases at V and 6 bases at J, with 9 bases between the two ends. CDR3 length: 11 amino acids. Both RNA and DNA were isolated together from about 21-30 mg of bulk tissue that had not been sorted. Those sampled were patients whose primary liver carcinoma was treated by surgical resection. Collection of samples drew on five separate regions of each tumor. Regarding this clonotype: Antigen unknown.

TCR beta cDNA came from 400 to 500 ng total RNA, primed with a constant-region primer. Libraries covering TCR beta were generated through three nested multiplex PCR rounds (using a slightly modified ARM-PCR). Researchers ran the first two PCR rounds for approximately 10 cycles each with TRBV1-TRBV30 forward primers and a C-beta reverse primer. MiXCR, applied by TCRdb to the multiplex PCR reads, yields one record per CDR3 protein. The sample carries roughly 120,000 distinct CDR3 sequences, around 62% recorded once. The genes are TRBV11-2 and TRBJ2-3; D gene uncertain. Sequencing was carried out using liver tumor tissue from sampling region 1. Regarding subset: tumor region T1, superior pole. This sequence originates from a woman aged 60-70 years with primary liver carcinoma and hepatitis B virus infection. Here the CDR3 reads CASLWADTQYF. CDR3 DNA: TGTGCCAGCCTCTGGGCGGATACGCAGTATTTT. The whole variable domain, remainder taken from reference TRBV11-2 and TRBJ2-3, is EAGVAQSPRYKIIEKRQSVAFWCNPISGHATLYWYQQILGQGPKLLIQFQNNGVVDDSQLPKDRFSAERLKGVDSTLKIQPAKLEDSAVYLCASLWADTQYFGPGTRLTVL.